A single sample is the source of the 27 T cell receptor beta chains below, sequenced in a study of human T cells and chemical hapten exposure. MiXCR, applied by TCRdb to the RACE reads, yields one record per CDR3 protein. The sample records approximately 89,000 distinct CDR3 sequences, 10% being singletons. Time point specified: patch test 2, 6 weeks after DPC sensitization. Specified treatment: therapeutic diphenylcyclopropenone sensitization with weekly scalp DPC. Material: whole blood, obtained in connection with sensitization to the hapten diphenylcyclopropenone (DPC). These receptors all stem from a woman aged 25 to 39 with alopecia areata. Some clones in this sample may be carry-over from other donors' samples.

This clonotype was detected many times. The chain combines TRBV3-1 with TRBJ2-3, with D uncertain. The V end lost 1 base, the J end lost 5 bases, and 10 bases lay between the germline ends. The CDR3 is made up of 14 amino acids. CDR1 is LGHDT and CDR2 is YNNKEL in the germline V gene (reference sequence). The CDR3 loop is CASSQAYRGDTQYF. CDR3 nucleotide sequence: TGTGCCAGCAGCCAAGCCTATAGAGGAGATACGCAGTATTTT.

This clonotype was observed at least ten times. J is TRBJ2-2 and V is TRBV19, with 10 nucleotides matching TRBD1. The germline V gene has CDR1 LNHDA and CDR2 SQIVND (reference sequence). This CDR3 contains 16 residues. The V segment lost 8 bases and the J segment 4 bases; nucleotides outside the gene matches: 10. CDR3 coding DNA: TGTGCCAGTTCCCCAGACAGGACAGGGGGCACCGGGGAGCTGTTTTTT. It codes for CASSPDRTGGTGELFF.

This clonotype was seen repeatedly, ten times or more. The chain employs TRBV29-1 and TRBJ1-1; no definite D call. V gave up 1 base and J gave up 0 bases, with 9 bases separating them. Germline V gene lookup returns CDR1 SQVTM and CDR2 ANQGSEA. The CDR3 has 14 residues. CDR3 coding DNA: TGCAGCGTTGAAGGAGATGATCTGAACACTGAAGCTTTCTTT. It specifies CSVEGDDLNTEAFF.

There are many counts of this clonotype. The V and J genes are TRBV28 and TRBJ1-6; a possible D gene is TRBD1 (5 bases). Trimming left V 6 bases short and J 9 bases short, with 9 bases between. CDR3 length: 12 residues. Germline loops: CDR1 MDHEN, CDR2 SYDVKM. The CDR3 DNA is TGTGCCAGCAGAATCCAGGGTTCACCCCTCCACTTT. Its translation: CASRIQGSPLHF.

The V and J genes are TRBV30 and TRBJ1-5; D may be TRBD1 (5 bases). This CDR3 is 13 amino acids long. Germline V gene sequence: CDR1 GTSNPN, CDR2 SVGIG (reference sequence). Trimming removed 6 bases from V and 1 base from J, with 10 bases in between. The CDR3 coding sequence is TGTGCCTGCGCTGGGGGAAGCAATCAGCCCCAGCATTTT. This translates into CACAGGSNQPQHF.

This clonotype was counted ten times or more. The chain combines TRBV10-3 with TRBJ2-2, with D uncertain. The germline CDR1 and CDR2 sequences are ENHRY and SYGVKD. V was trimmed by 2 bases and J by 4 bases, leaving 8 bases between them. This CDR3 contains 14 residues. CDR3 in amino acids: CAISEGQLTGELFF. As DNA, the CDR3 is TGTGCCATCAGTGAGGGGCAGCTCACCGGGGAGCTGTTTTTT.

The rearrangement joins TRBV6-1 to TRBJ1-5, with D maybe TRBD1 (6 bases). CDR1 is MNHNS and CDR2 is SASEGT in the germline V gene. This CDR3 comprises 15 residues. V lost 2 bases and J 4 bases, leaving 12 bases between the germline ends. CDR3 DNA: TGTGCCAGCAGTGAAATTCAGGGGAAGAATCAGCCCCAGCATTTT. The encoded protein is CASSEIQGKNQPQHF.

This clonotype has just one count. The chain is built from TRBV12-3 or TRBV12-4 and TRBJ1-6; D remains unclear. Trimming took 6 bases from V and 7 from J, leaving 7 bases between them. This CDR3 comprises 12 residues. In nucleotides, the CDR3 is TGTGCCAGCAGCATCGGGAATTCACCCCTCCACTTT. It encodes CASSIGNSPLHF.

This clonotype was detected many times. V is TRBV18 and J is TRBJ1-3, with D possibly being TRBD1 (6 bases). The CDR3 has 17 residues. CDR1 and CDR2 (germline): KGHSH, LQKENI. V was pared by 2 bases and J by 0 bases, with 14 bases between. The CDR3 region is CASSPTDSDYSGNTIYF. DNA for the CDR3: TGTGCCAGCTCACCAACGGACAGCGACTACTCTGGAAACACCATATATTTT. The full variable domain, its missing parts supplied by reference TRBV18 and TRBJ1-3, is NAGVMQNPRHLVRRRGQEARLRCSPMKGHSHVYWYRQLPEEGLKFMVYLQKENIIDESGMPKERFSAEFPKEGPSILRIQQVVRGDSAAYFCASSPTDSDYSGNTIYFGEGSWLTVV.

The sample holds many counts of this clonotype. V and J are TRBV20-1 and TRBJ1-5; 9 positions match TRBD1. Germline V CDR1 and CDR2: DFQATT, SNEGSKA (reference sequence). Unmatched junction bases numbered 9, after V lost 5 bases and J lost 4 bases. This CDR3 is 15 amino acids long. In nucleotides, the CDR3 is TGCAGTGCTCCAATACGGACAGGGGAAAATCAGCCCCAGCATTTT. Translated: CSAPIRTGENQPQHF.

This chain joins TRBV20-1 and TRBJ2-7; D may be TRBD2 (5 bases). The V and J ends lost 1 base and 2 bases respectively, with 12 bases between them. Germline V gives CDR1 DFQATT, CDR2 SNEGSKA (reference sequence). CDR3 length equals 14 residues. CDR3 sequence: CSARGEGSPYEQYF. The CDR3 region has the DNA TGCAGTGCTAGAGGCGAGGGCTCGCCCTACGAGCAGTACTTC.

This sequence joins TRBV28 and TRBJ2-2; tentatively, D is TRBD1 or TRBD2 (5 bases each). Germline V gene lookup returns CDR1 MDHEN and CDR2 SYDVKM. This CDR3 region has 15 residues. Between the trimmed V and J ends, which lost 4 bases and 5 bases, there was a span of 14 bases. The CDR3 here is CASSSAGTATGELFF. The DNA of the CDR3 is TGTGCCAGCAGTTCTGCCGGGACGGCGACCGGGGAGCTGTTTTTT.

A few counts support this clonotype. The V and J genes are TRBV19 and TRBJ1-2; D is ambiguous. The CDR3 consists of 15 residues. CDR1 and CDR2 (germline): LNHDA, SQIVND (reference sequence). Trimming removed 5 bases at V and 4 bases at J, with 17 bases between. This chain's CDR3 is CASSEGSAFPYGYTF. In DNA form, the CDR3 reads TGTGCCAGTAGTGAAGGATCTGCTTTTCCCTATGGCTACACCTTC.

This clonotype was seen repeatedly, ten times or more. The chain uses TRBV5-6 and TRBJ1-6; D gene unclear. The CDR3 covers 17 residues. The V end was cut by 0 bases, the J end by 7 bases, with 17 bases between. CDR1 and CDR2 (germline): SGHDT, YYEEEE. CDR3 sequence: CASSLARTGIGNSPLHF. CDR3 DNA sequence: TGTGCCAGCAGCTTGGCTAGAACCGGAATCGGAAATTCACCCCTCCACTTT.

This clonotype was recorded at least ten times. The chain has TRBV10-2 and TRBJ2-2; the D is unclear. The CDR3 covers 14 residues. Trimming cost V 7 bases and J 2 bases, with 11 bases left between them. Germline V gives CDR1 WSHSY, CDR2 SAAADI. DNA for the CDR3: TGCGCCAGCAAGGGTTTAGCCAACACCGGGGAGCTGTTTTTT. It yields the protein CASKGLANTGELFF.

This clonotype came up many times. V gene TRBV29-1 combines with J gene TRBJ1-2; no clear D. Trimming left V 7 bases short and J 6 bases short, with 3 bases between. This CDR3 is built from 8 residues. Germline values: CDR1 SQVTM, CDR2 ANQGSEA. Here the CDR3 reads CSADGYTF. The CDR3 DNA sequence: TGCAGCGCAGATGGCTACACCTTC.

The CDR3 region is CASSARQGRDTQYF. The DNA for the CDR3 is TGTGCCAGCAGTGCCAGACAGGGTCGAGATACGCAGTATTTT. The chain has TRBV2 and TRBJ2-3, with 7 bases fitting TRBD1. Germline values: CDR1 SNHLY, CDR2 FYNNEI. Trimming took 4 bases from V and 5 from J; bases not matched to a gene: 6. The CDR3 has 14 amino acids.

This clonotype was seen repeatedly, ten times or more. This chain joins TRBV6-2 or TRBV6-3 and TRBJ2-2; D perhaps matches TRBD2 (6 bases). This CDR3 has 15 amino acids. Between the trimmed V and J ends, which lost 4 bases and 3 bases, there was a span of 12 bases. CDR1 is MNHEY and CDR2 is SVGEGT in the germline V gene. CDR3 nucleotide sequence: TGTGCCAGCAGTTCCGGGAGACGTTACACCGGGGAGCTGTTTTTT. Its protein is CASSSGRRYTGELFF.

The chain links TRBV12-5 to TRBJ1-5; 7 bases align to TRBD1. The germline V gene encodes CDR1 LGHNT and CDR2 FRNRAP. Trimming removed 2 bases from V and 2 bases from J; junction bases left unmatched: 6. The CDR3 consists of 16 residues. DNA of the CDR3: TGTGCTAGTGGTTTGCTTACAGGGGTCGGCAATCAGCCCCAGCATTTT. It translates to CASGLLTGVGNQPQHF.

In its sample, this clonotype was seen many times. The chain couples TRBV6-5 to TRBJ2-2, with TRBD2 as a possible D gene (5 bases). Germline V gene data show CDR1 as MNHEY and CDR2 as SVGAGI. The CDR3 spans 15 residues. The V gene lost 5 bases and the J gene lost 3 bases, with 13 bases spanning the gap. The CDR3 spells CASSALGSHTGELFF. The DNA of the CDR3 is TGTGCCAGCAGTGCGCTGGGGAGTCACACCGGGGAGCTGTTTTTT.

This clonotype was detected a few times. The chain uses TRBV30 and TRBJ2-5; 10 positions match TRBD2. The CDR3 has 13 amino acids. The ends lost 5 bases at V and 5 bases at J; junction bases unmatched: 5. Germline-derived CDR1 and CDR2 are GTSNPN and SVGIG (reference sequence). CDR3 amino acids: CAWGLAVGETQYF. The CDR3 DNA reads TGTGCCTGGGGACTAGCGGTTGGGGAGACCCAGTACTTC.

This clonotype was counted at least ten times. This chain connects TRBV18 to TRBJ1-2; 12 nucleotides match TRBD1. This CDR3 is built from 17 residues. Losses at the gene ends were 3 bases for V and 7 bases for J; bases not matched to a gene: 12. The V gene's germline CDR1 is KGHSH and CDR2 LQKENI. The CDR3 protein is CASSPYPPGQGAVGYTF. CDR3 nucleotide sequence: TGTGCCAGCTCACCCTACCCACCGGGACAGGGGGCGGTTGGCTACACCTTC.

Here the CDR3 DNA reads TGTGCCAGCAGTTTAGGGGGGACAGCTCAAGAGACCCAGTACTTC. Protein sequence: CASSLGGTAQETQYF. The rearrangement uses TRBV12-3 or TRBV12-4 and TRBJ2-5, with 7 bases lining up with TRBD1. The length of the CDR3 is 15 residues. V was clipped by 1 base and J by 2 bases; unmatched bases: 4.

This clonotype came up a few times. This sequence joins TRBV6-6 and TRBJ2-2; D gene unclear. Germline-derived CDR1 and CDR2 are MNHNY and SVGAGI (reference sequence). V lost 2 bases to trimming and J lost 3 bases, with 10 bases between them. CDR3 length: 15 amino acids. In nucleotides, the CDR3 is TGTGCCAGCAGTTACGTAGAAGTTTACACCGGGGAGCTGTTTTTT. Its translation is CASSYVEVYTGELFF.

This clonotype was counted ten times or more. The J gene is TRBJ1-1, the V gene TRBV7-3; 7 nucleotides align to TRBD1. J was trimmed by 6 bases and V by 6 bases; bases with no gene match: 7. In germline, CDR1 is SGHTA, CDR2 FQGTGA. This CDR3 spans 13 amino acids. Written as DNA, the CDR3 is TGTGCCAGCAGTAAGAACAGGGGAGCTGAAGCTTTCTTT. Amino acids: CASSKNRGAEAFF.

This clonotype has just one count. This chain joins TRBV10-3 and TRBJ2-2; D might be TRBD1 (6 bases). The ends were cut back, 2 bases at V and 3 bases at J, with 7 bases in the middle. Germline loops: CDR1 ENHRY, CDR2 SYGVKD. The CDR3 spans 14 residues. The CDR3 is CAISERTDTGELFF. In DNA, the CDR3 is TGTGCCATCAGTGAGCGGACAGACACCGGGGAGCTGTTTTTT.

This clonotype was observed a few times. The CDR3 DNA follows: TGTGCCAGTTTAGGGGGGGGCTATCGGAATCAGCCCCAGCATTTT. Translation gives CASLGGGYRNQPQHF. V is TRBV6-2 or TRBV6-3 and J is TRBJ1-5; tentative D call: TRBD1 (6 bases). Trimming stripped 9 bases from V and 4 bases from J, with 19 bases between. Germline CDR1 and CDR2: MNHEY and SVGEGT. CDR3 length: 15 amino acids.